These 16 T cell receptor beta chains were all obtained from the same sample, sequenced in a study of tumor and adjacent non-tumor tissue in lung cancer. RNA was extracted from bulk tissue without any cell sorting. A modified ARM-PCR protocol with three rounds of nested PCR amplified TCRbeta. TCRdb reanalysed the multiplex PCR reads using MiXCR and keeps one entry per CDR3 protein. The data contain approximately 150,000 distinct CDR3 sequences, approximately 70% of them seen just once; the ten biggest clones take up roughly 18%. The sample taken for sequencing was lung tumor tissue. All receptors come from a man in his sixties with small cell lung cancer.

The chain joins TRBV13 to TRBJ2-3; D may be TRBD1 or TRBD2 (5 bases each). The CDR3 runs to 15 residues. V lost 8 bases and J 3 bases, leaving 18 bases between the germline ends. From germline, CDR1 is PRHDT and CDR2 FYEKMQ (reference sequence). The CDR3 coding sequence is TGTGCCAGCTGCCCAGGGACCGGAACTACAGATACGCAGTATTTT. Translated, it gives CASCPGTGTTDTQYF. The variable domain in full, with the rest retrieved from reference TRBV13 and TRBJ2-3, is AAGVIQSPRHLIKEKRETATLKCYPIPRHDTVYWYQQGPGQDPQFLISFYEKMQSDKGSIPDRFSAQQFSDYHSELNMSSLELGDSALYFCASCPGTGTTDTQYFGPGTRLTVL.

This clonotype was detected many times. The rearrangement links TRBV20-1 to TRBJ1-4, with 8 bases lining up with TRBD1. V lost 3 bases, J lost 5 bases, and 5 bases stayed unmatched. Germline CDR1 DFQATT, CDR2 SNEGSKA (reference sequence). This CDR3 has 14 amino acids. This CDR3 reads CSASIGQGNEKLFF. Here the CDR3 DNA reads TGCAGTGCTAGTATCGGACAGGGAAATGAAAAACTGTTTTTT.

Note on this clonotype: Without the conserved terminal phenylalanine or tryptophan, this CDR3 likely stems from a read error. This chain links TRBV5-4 with TRBJ2-5, with a weak D call TRBD1 (5 bases). CDR1 and CDR2 (germline): SGHNT, YYREEE (reference sequence). CDR3 length: 14 residues. Trimming left V 4 bases short and J 1 base short, with 11 bases between. The CDR3 region has the DNA TGTGCCAGCAGCGCGCAGGACACCCAAGAGACCCAGTACTTA. Amino acid sequence: CASSAQDTQETQYL.

Points on this clonotype: The CDR3 ends on some other residue instead of the conserved phenylalanine or tryptophan, so this is likely a read error. The chain uses TRBV6-2 or TRBV6-3 and TRBJ1-5, with no clear D. The assigned J gene may be wrong: the sequence end matches TRBJ2-3 better. The CDR3 totals 13 residues. CDR1 and CDR2 from the germline V gene are MNHEY and SVGEGT. DNA for the CDR3: TGTGCCAGCACCCAGAGTTACAATCAGCCCCAGTATCTT. Translated, it gives CASTQSYNQPQYL.

This clonotype has a count of ten or more. The chain has TRBV29-1 and TRBJ1-1; D remains ambiguous. Germline CDR1 SQVTM, CDR2 ANQGSEA. V was trimmed by 1 base and J by 1 base, leaving 4 bases between them. The CDR3 is made up of 12 amino acids. The CDR3 DNA reads as TGCAGCGTTGAAGGGGGGAACACTGAAGCTTTCTTT. Translating gives CSVEGGNTEAFF.

A note on this clonotype: Since a much larger clone is just one base distant, this may be a read error. CDR3 DNA sequence: TGTGCCATCTGGGGGACAGGGGATCAGCCCCAGCATTTT. Translating gives CAIWGTGDQPQHF. The V and J genes are TRBV10-3 and TRBJ1-5, with 10 bases identical to TRBD1. This CDR3 has 13 amino acids. From germline, CDR1 is ENHRY and CDR2 SYGVKD. V gave up 8 bases and J gave up 5 bases; unmatched junction bases: 3.

In regard to this clonotype: One end of the junction is discordant with germline, which a read error may explain. The chain is built from TRBV4-2 and TRBJ2-1, with D tentatively TRBD2 (6 bases). The CDR3 extends over 14 amino acids. Germline CDR1 reads LGHNA; CDR2 reads YNFKEQ. DNA of the CDR3: TGTGCCAGCAACCAAGAGCTAGCGTTCAGTGAGCAGTTCTTC. This translates into CASNQELAFSEQFF.

About this clonotype itself: No conserved phenylalanine or tryptophan is present at the end of the CDR3, so a read error is the likely explanation. J is TRBJ2-1 and V is TRBV12-3 or TRBV12-4, with 8 bases fitting TRBD1. This CDR3 is 16 amino acids long. The junction had 7 bases not matched to a gene; V was cut back by 6 bases and J by 0 bases. The CDR3 is CASSTDRGNSYNEQFL. The CDR3 DNA follows: TGTGCCAGCAGCACAGACAGGGGAAACTCCTACAATGAGCAGTTCCTC.

The gene calls are TRBV20-1 and TRBJ2-1, with TRBD2 matching 9 bases. Trimming at V came to 5 bases and at J to 6 bases, leaving 8 bases not matched to a gene. The CDR3 has 14 residues. The germline CDR1 and CDR2 sequences are DFQATT and SNEGSKA (reference sequence). CDR3 in amino acids: CSAGTSRGANEQFF. CDR3 DNA: TGCAGTGCTGGGACTAGCAGGGGGGCCAATGAGCAGTTCTTC.

The rearrangement joins TRBV5-4 to TRBJ2-3, with D maybe TRBD2 (6 bases). Germline CDR1 and CDR2: SGHNT and YYREEE (reference sequence). CDR3 length: 15 amino acids. Trimming left V 6 bases short and J 4 bases short, with 18 bases between. CDR3 amino acids: CASNEGGPHADTQYF. For the CDR3, the DNA is TGTGCCAGCAATGAAGGAGGGCCCCACGCAGATACGCAGTATTTT.

Comments on this clonotype: The germline gene is not matched at one end of the junction; a read error may be the cause. CDR3 nucleotide sequence: TGCAGTACTAGTCGGTCGTGGGGGGGAGAGACCCAGTACTTC. Amino acid sequence: CSTSRSWGGETQYF. The chain is built from TRBV20-1 and TRBJ2-5; TRBD2 aligns across 7 bases. Germline V gene sequence: CDR1 DFQATT, CDR2 SNEGSKA (reference sequence). The CDR3 length is 14 residues.

This clonotype occurred once. The junction differs from germline at one of its ends, possibly a read error. V and J are TRBV6-2 or TRBV6-3 and TRBJ2-7; no definite D call. This CDR3 contains 15 residues. The V gene's germline CDR1 is MNHEY and CDR2 SVGEGT. CDR3 DNA sequence: TGTGCCTGCAGTTACCATGGACGGAATTCCTACAAGCAGTACTTC. It specifies CACSYHGRNSYKQYF.

The V and J genes are TRBV7-8 and TRBJ1-3; D possibly corresponds to TRBD1 (5 bases). Trimming removed 3 bases at V and 8 bases at J, with 14 bases between. This CDR3 is built from 14 residues. Germline CDR1 is SGHVS and CDR2 is FQNEAQ. The chain's CDR3 is CASSFYRRGDTIYF. In DNA form, the CDR3 reads TGTGCCAGCAGCTTTTACAGGAGAGGGGACACCATATATTTT.

The V and J genes are TRBV20-1 and TRBJ2-1; tentatively, D is TRBD2 (6 bases). Trimming pared 6 bases from V and 3 bases from J, leaving 15 bases between. This CDR3 has 14 amino acids. Per the germline V gene, CDR1 is DFQATT and CDR2 is SNEGSKA (reference sequence). The CDR3 bases are TGCAGTGCGACTAGAGGGGCTTACTACAATGAGCAGTTCTTC. Translation: CSATRGAYYNEQFF.

In this sample, this clonotype turned up many times. The chain links TRBV13 to TRBJ2-5; the D gene is possibly TRBD1 (5 bases). The CDR3 covers 14 residues. Germline-derived CDR1 and CDR2 are PRHDT and FYEKMQ (reference sequence). Trimming removed 2 bases at V and 7 bases at J, with 14 bases between. The CDR3 sequence is CASSLMTASGTQYF. As DNA, the CDR3 is TGTGCCAGCAGCTTAATGACAGCCTCGGGGACCCAGTACTTC.

The chain combines TRBV29-1 with TRBJ1-2; D remains ambiguous. Trimming removed 4 bases at V and 8 bases at J, with 11 bases between. The CDR3 length is 11 residues. Germline CDR1 and CDR2: SQVTM and ANQGSEA. CDR3 region: CSVVPAVGYTF. Here the CDR3 DNA reads TGCAGCGTTGTTCCGGCAGTAGGCTACACCTTC. Filled out from reference TRBV29-1 and TRBJ1-2, the complete variable domain reads SAVISQKPSRDICQRGTSLTIQCQVDSQVTMMFWYRQQPGQSLTLIATANQGSEATYESGFVIDKFPISRPNLTFSTLTVSNMSPEDSSIYLCSVVPAVGYTFGSGTRLTVV.